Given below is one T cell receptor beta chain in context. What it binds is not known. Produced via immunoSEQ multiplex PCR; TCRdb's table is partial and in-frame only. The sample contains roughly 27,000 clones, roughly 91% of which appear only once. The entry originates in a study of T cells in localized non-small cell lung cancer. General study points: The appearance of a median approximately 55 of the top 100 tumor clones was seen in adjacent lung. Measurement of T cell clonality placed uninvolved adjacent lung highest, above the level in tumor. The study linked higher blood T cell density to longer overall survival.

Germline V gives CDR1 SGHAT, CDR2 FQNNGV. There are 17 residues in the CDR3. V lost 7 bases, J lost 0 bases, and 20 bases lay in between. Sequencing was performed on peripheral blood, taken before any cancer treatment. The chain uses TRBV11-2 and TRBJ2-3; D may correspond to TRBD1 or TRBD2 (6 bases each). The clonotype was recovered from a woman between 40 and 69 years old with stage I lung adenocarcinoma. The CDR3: CASTPFGGSTSTDTQYF. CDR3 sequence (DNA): TGTGCCAGCACCCCCTTCGGGGGCAGCACTAGCACAGATACGCAGTATTTT.